The 27 T cell receptor beta chains below come from one sample, sequenced in a study of blood T cell repertoires in COVID-19 (dated by TCRdb to 2020 to 2021). Receptors were amplified or captured by the immunoSEQ multiplex PCR assay. The clones in this table, taken by TCRdb from immuneACCESS, are in-frame only. Not every clone is retained; where verified, under half of the shortfall comes from an unresolved V gene, and the cause of the rest is unknown. The sample includes about 220,000 clones, with 75% to 85% observed a single time. The ten largest account for about 2.4% of the sample. Sequencing was done on a sample of peripheral blood. All receptors derive from a woman aged 65 to 85 with COVID-19, enrolled during active disease.

The chain joins TRBV19 to TRBJ2-7; TRBD1 matches at 10 bases. The CDR3 is made up of 14 amino acids. The J segment lost 3 bases and the V segment lost 2 bases, leaving 1 base of the junction unmatched. Germline V gene lookup returns CDR1 LNHDA and CDR2 SQIVND (reference sequence). The CDR3 DNA is TGTGCCAGTAGTATAAGGACAGGGGGCTACGAGCAGTACTTC. Translating it yields CASSIRTGGYEQYF.

The chain is built from TRBV24-1 and TRBJ2-1; 10 nucleotides agree with TRBD2. Germline CDR1 KGHDR, CDR2 SFDVKD. Trimming at V came to 1 base and at J to 6 bases, leaving 5 bases not matched to a gene. The CDR3 consists of 16 residues. DNA for the CDR3: TGTGCCACCAGTGATTTATCACTAGCGGGGAGCAATGAGCAGTTCTTC. Translation gives CATSDLSLAGSNEQFF.

The V call is TRBV6-4, the J call TRBJ2-3; unclear D gene. This CDR3 spans 15 amino acids. V was shortened by 6 bases and J by 5 bases, with 18 bases between the two germline ends. Germline assignment: CDR1 MRHNA and CDR2 SNTAGT. CDR3 protein: CASSHGLAEVDTQYF. The CDR3 DNA follows: TGTGCCAGCAGCCACGGTTTAGCTGAGGTAGATACGCAGTATTTT.

This clone was counted only a few times. V and J are TRBV12-3 or TRBV12-4 and TRBJ1-5, with D unclear. CDR3 size: 12 residues. V dropped 5 bases and J dropped 5 bases, with 7 bases sitting between them. The CDR3 reads CASSRGDQPQHF. The CDR3 nucleotides are TGTGCCAGCAGTAGAGGAGATCAGCCCCAGCATTTT.

The CDR3 DNA reads as TGTGCCAGCAGCCGCGTGAATACGCAGTATTTT. Translating it yields CASSRVNTQYF. This rearrangement joins TRBV7-2 to TRBJ2-3; D unresolved. This CDR3 has 11 amino acids. Germline V gene sequence: CDR1 SGHTA, CDR2 FQGNSA. Deletions cut 5 bases from V and 7 bases from J, with 7 bases between.

The J gene is TRBJ1-1, the V gene TRBV5-1; TRBD1 might be the D (6 bases). The V end lost 1 base, the J end lost 4 bases, and 11 bases lay between the germline ends. The CDR3 consists of 14 residues. In germline, CDR1 is SGHRS, CDR2 YFSETQ. The CDR3 spells CASSLRVGATEAFF. The CDR3 DNA reads as TGCGCCAGCAGCTTGCGCGTGGGGGCCACTGAAGCTTTCTTT.

This clone was detected once. The chain has TRBV7-9 and TRBJ2-1, with D perhaps matching TRBD1 (6 bases). Trimming took 5 bases from V and 10 from J, leaving 24 bases between them. The CDR3 runs 16 residues. Per germline, CDR1 SEHNR and CDR2 FQNEAQ (reference sequence). CDR3 in amino acids: CASSANRDTFTEEQFF. As DNA, the CDR3 is TGTGCCAGCAGCGCGAACCGGGACACTTTTACGGAGGAGCAGTTCTTC.

This clone occurred once. This rearrangement joins TRBV7-2 to TRBJ2-1; TRBD1 matches at 9 bases. V dropped 4 bases and J dropped 9; count of bases not matched to a gene: 4. CDR1 and CDR2 (germline): SGHTA, FQGNSA. CDR3 length equals 13 residues. CDR3 DNA sequence: TGTGCCAGCAGCTCCCAACAGGGGGCTGAGCAGTTCTTC. This sequence encodes CASSSQQGAEQFF.

Here the CDR3 DNA reads TGTGCCAGCAGTTTAGCAGGGGCGCACACCGGGGAGCTGTTTTTT. Its translation: CASSLAGAHTGELFF. The rearrangement links TRBV5-6 to TRBJ2-2, with D possibly TRBD1 on 6 matching bases. Deletions cut 5 bases from V and 3 bases from J, with 14 bases between. This CDR3 is 15 amino acids long. Per the germline V gene, CDR1 is SGHDT and CDR2 is YYEEEE.

This chain joins TRBV27 and TRBJ1-5, with D hard to call. This CDR3 has 14 residues. V lost 1 base and J lost 6, with 10 bases in between. Germline CDR1 MNHEY, CDR2 SMNVEV (reference sequence). The DNA of the CDR3 is TGTGCCAGCAGTTTATATACGGAGGGTCAGCCCCAGCATTTT. It translates to CASSLYTEGQPQHF.

This chain connects TRBV4-1 to TRBJ1-5; 9 nucleotides agree with TRBD1. Germline V lookup: CDR1 MGHRA, CDR2 YSYEKL. V was clipped by 4 bases and J by 2 bases; unmatched bases: 6. The CDR3 spans 16 residues. CDR3 coding DNA: TGCGCCAGCAGCCGGAACCGGGACAGGGGCAATCAGCCCCAGCATTTT. Its protein is CASSRNRDRGNQPQHF.

The chain employs TRBV27 and TRBJ1-5, with 8 bases that match TRBD1. The CDR3 extends over 17 amino acids. From germline, CDR1 is MNHEY and CDR2 SMNVEV (reference sequence). The trim removed 2 bases at V and 9 bases at J, leaving 15 bases unmatched. The CDR3 loop reads CASSLGKGQGMFRPQHF. The DNA of the CDR3 is TGTGCCAGCAGTTTAGGTAAAGGACAGGGTATGTTTCGGCCCCAGCATTTT.

The rearrangement links TRBV6-5 to TRBJ1-2; D is uncertain. Germline values: CDR1 MNHEY, CDR2 SVGAGI. V dropped 6 bases and J dropped 8 bases, with 13 bases sitting between them. The CDR3 has 12 amino acids. The CDR3 sequence is CASRPRVEGYTF. The DNA of the CDR3 is TGTGCCAGCAGGCCCCGGGTTGAGGGCTACACCTTC.

The chain recombines TRBV18 with TRBJ1-1; 8 bases map to TRBD1. CDR1 and CDR2 (germline): KGHSH, LQKENI. J was trimmed by 4 bases and V by 0 bases; bases with no gene match: 4. This CDR3 comprises 15 residues. CDR3 in amino acids: CASSPPYTGGTEAFF. The CDR3 region has the DNA TGTGCCAGCTCACCACCCTACACAGGGGGCACTGAAGCTTTCTTT.

The chain couples TRBV7-6 to TRBJ1-1, with 10 positions matching TRBD1. The germline V gene has CDR1 SGHVS and CDR2 FNYEAQ. V shed 5 bases, J shed 1 base, and the junction held 4 bases outside the gene matches. The CDR3 has 15 residues. The CDR3 DNA reads as TGTGCCAGCAGCCCAGGACAGGGGGGGAACACTGAAGCTTTCTTT. Translation gives CASSPGQGGNTEAFF. Using reference TRBV7-6 and TRBJ1-1 for the parts outside the CDR3, the full variable domain is GAGVSQSPRYKVTKRGQDVALRCDPISGHVSLYWYRQALGQGPEFLTYFNYEAQQDKSGLPNDRFSAERPEGSISTLTIQRTEQRDSAMYRCASSPGQGGNTEAFFGQGTRLTVV.

The chain uses TRBV11-3 and TRBJ1-2; 7 nucleotides align to TRBD1. With V trimmed by 6 bases and J by 7 bases, 8 bases remained unmatched. The CDR3 has 13 amino acids. Germline V CDR1 and CDR2: SGHNT, YENEEA. The CDR3 loop is CASSDRVQGGYTF. CDR3 sequence (DNA): TGTGCCAGCAGTGACAGGGTCCAAGGTGGCTACACCTTC.

This clone has more than one count but fewer than ten. V gene TRBV25-1 combines with J gene TRBJ2-2, with a weak D call TRBD1 (5 bases). Per the germline V gene, CDR1 is MGHDK and CDR2 is SYGVNS. This CDR3 is 15 amino acids long. V lost 0 bases to trimming and J lost 12 bases, with 17 bases between them. The CDR3 is CASSEYTRDKGKLFF. The CDR3 nucleotides read TGTGCCAGCAGTGAATATACCCGTGACAAGGGGAAGCTGTTTTTT.

The chain carries TRBV6-2 or TRBV6-3 and TRBJ1-1, with 7 nucleotides matching TRBD1. The trim removed 7 bases at V and 0 bases at J, leaving 5 bases unmatched. This CDR3 has 14 amino acids. Germline loops: CDR1 MNHEY, CDR2 SVGEGT. The CDR3 loop is CASIPGGMNTEAFF. In DNA, the CDR3 is TGTGCCAGCATCCCAGGGGGAATGAACACTGAAGCTTTCTTT.

CDR3 DNA: TGTGCCAGCAGCCAACAATACAGGGGTGAGCAGTTCTTC. Translation: CASSQQYRGEQFF. The chain combines TRBV14 with TRBJ2-1; TRBD1 matches at 7 bases. This CDR3 has 13 residues. Per germline, CDR1 SGHDN and CDR2 FVKESK. V shed 2 bases and J 9 bases; nucleotides not matched to a gene: 4.

V usage is TRBV3-1 (or the pseudogene TRBV3-2) and J usage is TRBJ1-6; 7 bases are shared with TRBD1. V lost 4 bases, J lost 0 bases, and 6 bases stayed unmatched. Germline CDR1 is LGHDT and CDR2 is YNNKEL (reference sequence). The CDR3 totals 17 residues. The CDR3 DNA reads as TGTGCCAGCAGCCCCATACAGGGGACCTCCTATAATTCACCCCTCCACTTT. Encoded protein: CASSPIQGTSYNSPLHF.

This sequence joins TRBV6-5 and TRBJ1-1, with D perhaps matching TRBD1 (6 bases). The CDR3 covers 13 residues. The germline V gene encodes CDR1 MNHEY and CDR2 SVGAGI. Deletions cut 2 bases from V and 5 bases from J, with 9 bases between. For the CDR3, the DNA is TGTGCCAGCAGTTACCCCGGGACAACTGAAGCTTTCTTT. This codes for CASSYPGTTEAFF.

This rearrangement joins TRBV4-1 to TRBJ1-2, with TRBD1 matching over 8 bases. CDR1 MGHRA and CDR2 YSYEKL come from the germline V gene. This CDR3 has 15 amino acids. V was pared by 5 bases and J by 0 bases, with 5 bases of the junction left unmatched. The CDR3 sequence: CASSGQGSANYGYTF. CDR3 DNA sequence: TGCGCCAGCAGCGGACAGGGTTCAGCTAACTATGGCTACACCTTC.

The V call is TRBV6-5, the J call TRBJ2-1; 9 bases agree with TRBD1. V shed 4 bases, J shed 7 bases, and the junction held 2 bases outside the gene matches. The CDR3 totals 13 residues. CDR1 MNHEY and CDR2 SVGAGI come from the germline V gene. The chain's CDR3 is CASSSGQGNEQFF. The CDR3 DNA follows: TGTGCCAGCAGTTCGGGACAGGGAAATGAGCAGTTCTTC.

J is TRBJ1-2 and V is TRBV19, with 8 nucleotides matching TRBD1. The trim removed 6 bases at V and 2 bases at J, leaving 5 bases unmatched. This CDR3 contains 14 residues. The germline V gene encodes CDR1 LNHDA and CDR2 SQIVND (reference sequence). CDR3 sequence reads: CASRRQGMNYGYTF. CDR3 nucleotide sequence: TGTGCCAGTAGGCGACAGGGGATGAACTATGGCTACACCTTC.

The V and J genes are TRBV5-1 and TRBJ2-3, with TRBD2 as a possible D gene (5 bases). The germline CDR1 and CDR2 sequences are SGHRS and YFSETQ. Trimming stripped 0 bases from V and 10 bases from J, with 15 bases between. CDR3 size: 14 residues. The CDR3 DNA follows: TGCGCCAGCAGCTTGGGTCCCCCCCACGGGGCGCAGTATTTT. Residues: CASSLGPPHGAQYF.

V gene TRBV5-4 combines with J gene TRBJ2-1; 8 nucleotides match TRBD2. Unmatched junction bases numbered 8, after V lost 0 bases and J lost 3 bases. CDR1 is SGHNT, CDR2 YYREEE, per germline (reference sequence). CDR3 length: 17 residues. The chain's CDR3 is CASSLDIVAGSYNEQFF. The CDR3 DNA reads TGTGCCAGCAGCTTGGATATTGTAGCGGGGAGCTACAATGAGCAGTTCTTC.

V is TRBV6-2 or TRBV6-3 and J is TRBJ2-7, with 8 bases aligning to TRBD1. Germline V CDR1 and CDR2: MNHEY, SVGEGT. Unmatched junction bases numbered 15, after V lost 2 bases and J lost 3 bases. The CDR3 extends over 18 amino acids. For the CDR3, the DNA is TGTGCCAGCAGTTACGTCGGCCCACGTACAGGGGGAAACTACGAGCAGTACTTC. Encoded protein: CASSYVGPRTGGNYEQYF.